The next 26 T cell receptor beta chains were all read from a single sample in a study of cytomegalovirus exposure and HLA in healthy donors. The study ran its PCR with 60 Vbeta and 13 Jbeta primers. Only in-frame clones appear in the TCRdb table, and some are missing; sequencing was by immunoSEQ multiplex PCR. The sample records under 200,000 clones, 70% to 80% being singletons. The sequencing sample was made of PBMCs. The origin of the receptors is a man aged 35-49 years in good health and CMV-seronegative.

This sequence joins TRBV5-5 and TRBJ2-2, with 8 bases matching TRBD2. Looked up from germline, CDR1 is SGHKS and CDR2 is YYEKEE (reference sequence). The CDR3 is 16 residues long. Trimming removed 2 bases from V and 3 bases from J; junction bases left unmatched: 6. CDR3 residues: CASSLLPAGDTGELFF. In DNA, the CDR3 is TGTGCCAGCAGCTTATTACCAGCGGGAGACACCGGGGAGCTGTTTTTT.

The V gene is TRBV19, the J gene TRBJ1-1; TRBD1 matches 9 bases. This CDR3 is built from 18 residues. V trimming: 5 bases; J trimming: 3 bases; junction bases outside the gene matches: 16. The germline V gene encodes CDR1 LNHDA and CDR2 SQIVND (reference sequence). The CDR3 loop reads CASSRLPTGGLKDTEAFF. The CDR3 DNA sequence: TGTGCCAGTAGTCGACTACCGACAGGGGGGCTCAAGGACACTGAAGCTTTCTTT.

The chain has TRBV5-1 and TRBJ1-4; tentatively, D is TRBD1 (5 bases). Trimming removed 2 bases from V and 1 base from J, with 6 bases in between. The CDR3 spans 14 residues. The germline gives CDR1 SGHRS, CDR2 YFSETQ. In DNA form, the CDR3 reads TGCGCCAGCAGCTTCGGGGGAACTAATGAAAAACTGTTTTTT. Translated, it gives CASSFGGTNEKLFF.

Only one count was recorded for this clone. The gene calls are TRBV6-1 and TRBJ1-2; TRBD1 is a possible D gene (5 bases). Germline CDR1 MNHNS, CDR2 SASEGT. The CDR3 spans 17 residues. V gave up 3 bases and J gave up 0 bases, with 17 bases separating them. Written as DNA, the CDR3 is TGTGCCAGCAGTGATTCTAGGGGTGTGGGTCCTAACTATGGCTACACCTTC. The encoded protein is CASSDSRGVGPNYGYTF.

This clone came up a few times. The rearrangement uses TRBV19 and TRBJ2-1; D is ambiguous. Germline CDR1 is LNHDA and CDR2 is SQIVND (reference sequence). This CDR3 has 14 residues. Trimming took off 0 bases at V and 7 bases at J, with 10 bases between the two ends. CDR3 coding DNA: TGTGCCAGTAGTATAGACTCCGTAGCTAATGAGCAGTTCTTC. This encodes CASSIDSVANEQFF.

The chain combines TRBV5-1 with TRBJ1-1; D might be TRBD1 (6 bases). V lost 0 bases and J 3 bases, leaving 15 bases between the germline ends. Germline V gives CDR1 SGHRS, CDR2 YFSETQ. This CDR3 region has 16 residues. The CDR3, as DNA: TGCGCCAGCAGCTTGGGGAGGGGGGGCACGGACACTGAAGCTTTCTTT. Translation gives CASSLGRGGTDTEAFF.

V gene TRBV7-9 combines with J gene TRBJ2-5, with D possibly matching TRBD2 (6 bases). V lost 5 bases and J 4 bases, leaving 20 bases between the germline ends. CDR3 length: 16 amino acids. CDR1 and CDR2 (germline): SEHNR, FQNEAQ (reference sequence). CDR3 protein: CASSTSSAHTGETQYF. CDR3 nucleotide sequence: TGTGCCAGCAGCACATCTAGCGCCCATACGGGAGAGACCCAGTACTTC.

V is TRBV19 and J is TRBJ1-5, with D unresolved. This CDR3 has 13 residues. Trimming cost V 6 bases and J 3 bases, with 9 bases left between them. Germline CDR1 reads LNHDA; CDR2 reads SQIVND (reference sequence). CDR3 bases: TGTGCCAGTAGGAAACAGTTCAATCAGCCCCAGCATTTT. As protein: CASRKQFNQPQHF.

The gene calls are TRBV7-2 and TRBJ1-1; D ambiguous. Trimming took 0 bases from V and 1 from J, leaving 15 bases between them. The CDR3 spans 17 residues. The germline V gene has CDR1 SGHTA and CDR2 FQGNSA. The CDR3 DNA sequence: TGTGCCAGCAGCTTAGCGCCCTCGTCTCGCAGGAACACTGAAGCTTTCTTT. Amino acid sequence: CASSLAPSSRRNTEAFF.

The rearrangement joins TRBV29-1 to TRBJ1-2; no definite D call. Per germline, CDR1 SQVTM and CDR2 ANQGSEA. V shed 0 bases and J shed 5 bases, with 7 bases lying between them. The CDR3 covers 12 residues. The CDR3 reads CSVEDRWYGYTF. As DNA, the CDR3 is TGCAGCGTTGAAGACAGGTGGTATGGCTACACCTTC.

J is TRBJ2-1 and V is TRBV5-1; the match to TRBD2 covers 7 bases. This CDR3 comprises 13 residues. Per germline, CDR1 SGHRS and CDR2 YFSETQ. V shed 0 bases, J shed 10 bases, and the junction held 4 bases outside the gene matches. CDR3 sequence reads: CASSLVEAGEQFF. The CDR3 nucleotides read TGCGCCAGCAGCTTGGTTGAAGCGGGGGAGCAGTTCTTC. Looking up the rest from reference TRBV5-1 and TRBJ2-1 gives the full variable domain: KAGVTQTPRYLIKTRGQQVTLSCSPISGHRSVSWYQQTPGQGLQFLFEYFSETQRNKGNFPGRFSGRQFSNSRSEMNVSTLELGDSALYLCASSLVEAGEQFFGPGTRLTVL.

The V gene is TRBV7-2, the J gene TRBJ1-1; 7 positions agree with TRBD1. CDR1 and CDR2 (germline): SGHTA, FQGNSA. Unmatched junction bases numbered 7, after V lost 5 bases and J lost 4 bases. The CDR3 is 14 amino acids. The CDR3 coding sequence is TGTGCCAGCAGCCAACGACAGGGTGGCACTGAAGCTTTCTTT. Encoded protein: CASSQRQGGTEAFF.

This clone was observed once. CDR3 in amino acids: CASSDRASLRAFF. In DNA, the CDR3 is TGTGCCAGCAGTGACAGGGCAAGTCTACGCGCTTTCTTT. The chain employs TRBV2 and TRBJ1-1; D may be TRBD1 (5 bases). V was shortened by 3 bases and J by 11 bases, with 16 bases between the two germline ends. Germline V gives CDR1 SNHLY, CDR2 FYNNEI. This CDR3 is 13 amino acids long.

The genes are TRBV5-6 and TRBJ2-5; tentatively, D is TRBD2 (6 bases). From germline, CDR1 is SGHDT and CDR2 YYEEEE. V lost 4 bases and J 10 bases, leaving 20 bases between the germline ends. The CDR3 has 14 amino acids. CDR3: CASSPYGTPGGQYF. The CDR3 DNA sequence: TGTGCCAGCAGCCCTTACGGGACTCCTGGCGGCCAGTACTTC.

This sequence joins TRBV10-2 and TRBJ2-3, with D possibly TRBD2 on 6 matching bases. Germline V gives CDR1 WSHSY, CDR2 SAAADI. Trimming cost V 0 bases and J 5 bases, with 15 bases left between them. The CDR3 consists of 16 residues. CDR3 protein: CASSESIPAEGDTQYF. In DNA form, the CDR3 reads TGCGCCAGCAGTGAGTCGATACCAGCGGAGGGAGATACGCAGTATTTT.

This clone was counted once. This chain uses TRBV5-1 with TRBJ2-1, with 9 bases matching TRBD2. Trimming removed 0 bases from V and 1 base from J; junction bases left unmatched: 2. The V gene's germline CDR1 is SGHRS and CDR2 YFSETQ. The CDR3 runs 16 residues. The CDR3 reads CASSLAAGGSYNEQFF. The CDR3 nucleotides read TGCGCCAGCAGCTTGGCAGCGGGGGGTTCCTACAATGAGCAGTTCTTC.

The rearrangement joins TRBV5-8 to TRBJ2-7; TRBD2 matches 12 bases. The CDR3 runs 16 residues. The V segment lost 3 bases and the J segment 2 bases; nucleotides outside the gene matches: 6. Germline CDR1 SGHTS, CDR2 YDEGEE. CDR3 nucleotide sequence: TGTGCCAGCAGCTGGGGCCTAGCGGGAGGGCCCTACGAGCAGTACGTC. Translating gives CASSWGLAGGPYEQYV.

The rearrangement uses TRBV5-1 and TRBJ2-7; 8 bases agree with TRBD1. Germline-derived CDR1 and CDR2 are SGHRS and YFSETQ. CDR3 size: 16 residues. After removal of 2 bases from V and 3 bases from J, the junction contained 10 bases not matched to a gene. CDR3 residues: CASSFRTGTLGYEQYF. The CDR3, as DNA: TGCGCCAGCAGCTTTCGGACAGGGACTTTGGGCTACGAGCAGTACTTC.

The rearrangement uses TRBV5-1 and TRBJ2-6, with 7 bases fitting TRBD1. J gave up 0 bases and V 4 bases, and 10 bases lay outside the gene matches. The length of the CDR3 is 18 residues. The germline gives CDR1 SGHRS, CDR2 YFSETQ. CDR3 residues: CASSPTGTMGSGANVLTF. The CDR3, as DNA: TGCGCCAGCAGCCCGACAGGGACCATGGGCTCTGGGGCCAACGTCCTGACTTTC.

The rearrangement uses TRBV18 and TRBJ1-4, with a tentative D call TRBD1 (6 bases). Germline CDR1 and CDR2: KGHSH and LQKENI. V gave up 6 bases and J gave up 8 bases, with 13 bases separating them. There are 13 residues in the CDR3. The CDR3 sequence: CASSRAGDEKLFF. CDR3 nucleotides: TGTGCCAGCTCCCGTGCAGGGGACGAAAAACTGTTTTTT.

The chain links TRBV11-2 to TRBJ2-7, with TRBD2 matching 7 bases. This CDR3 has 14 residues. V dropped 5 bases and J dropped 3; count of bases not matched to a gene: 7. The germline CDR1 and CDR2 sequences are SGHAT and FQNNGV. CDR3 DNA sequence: TGTGCCAGCAGCCCCGTGGGCGGGAGCTACGAGCAGTACTTC. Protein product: CASSPVGGSYEQYF.

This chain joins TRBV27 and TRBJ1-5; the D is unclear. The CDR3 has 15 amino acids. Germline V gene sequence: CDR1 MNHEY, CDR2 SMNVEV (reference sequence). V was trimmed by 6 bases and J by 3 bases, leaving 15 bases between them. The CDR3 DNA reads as TGTGCCAGCAGGCGAACTACGCGCCTCAATCAGCCCCAGCATTTT. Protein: CASRRTTRLNQPQHF.

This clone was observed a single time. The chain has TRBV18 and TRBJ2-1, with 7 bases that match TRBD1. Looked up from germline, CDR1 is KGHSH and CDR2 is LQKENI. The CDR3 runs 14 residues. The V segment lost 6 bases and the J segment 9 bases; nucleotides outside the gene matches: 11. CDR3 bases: TGTGCCAGCTCCCAAAGCGGACAGGAAGCTGAGCAGTTCTTC. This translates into CASSQSGQEAEQFF.

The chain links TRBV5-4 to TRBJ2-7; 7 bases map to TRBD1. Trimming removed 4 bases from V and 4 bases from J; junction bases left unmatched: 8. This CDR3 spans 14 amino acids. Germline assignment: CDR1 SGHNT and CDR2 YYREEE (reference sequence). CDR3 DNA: TGTGCCAGCAGCGAAGGGACAGATCCTTACGAGCAGTACTTC. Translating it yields CASSEGTDPYEQYF.

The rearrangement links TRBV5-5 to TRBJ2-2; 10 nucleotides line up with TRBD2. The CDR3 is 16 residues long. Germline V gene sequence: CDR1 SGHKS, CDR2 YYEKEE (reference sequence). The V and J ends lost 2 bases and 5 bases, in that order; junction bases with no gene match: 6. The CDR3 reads CASSFPLAGNTGELFF. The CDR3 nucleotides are TGTGCCAGCAGCTTTCCACTAGCGGGAAATACCGGGGAGCTGTTTTTT.

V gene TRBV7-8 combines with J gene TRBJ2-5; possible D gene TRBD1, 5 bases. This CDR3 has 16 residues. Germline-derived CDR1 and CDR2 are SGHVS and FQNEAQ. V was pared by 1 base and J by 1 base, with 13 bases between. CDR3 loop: CASSLGRGSIQETQYF. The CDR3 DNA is TGTGCCAGCAGCTTAGGTAGGGGCTCAATCCAAGAGACCCAGTACTTC.